Presented here are 27 T cell receptor beta chains from one specimen sequenced in a study of blood T cells in healthy people across ages. Next came a second PCR, run for about 7 to 12 cycles, which used a sample-barcoded 5' primer along with a J-beta primer mix. TCRdb reprocessed the 5' RACE reads via MiXCR and lists one record per CDR3 protein. Here the sample spans hundreds of thousands of distinct CDR3 sequences, nearly 60% being singletons. Sequenced sample: blood. The source is a man in his thirties or forties in good health.

This chain joins TRBV27 and TRBJ2-1; D remains unclear. Germline assignment: CDR1 MNHEY and CDR2 SMNVEV (reference sequence). V lost 5 bases and J 7 bases, leaving 12 bases between the germline ends. The CDR3 loop spans 13 amino acids. CDR3 protein: CASSDHPANEQFF. CDR3 nucleotide sequence: TGTGCCAGCAGTGACCATCCGGCTAATGAGCAGTTCTTC.

The V and J genes are TRBV12-3 or TRBV12-4 and TRBJ2-1; 7 bases are shared with TRBD2. V dropped 5 bases and J dropped 13; count of bases not matched to a gene: 20. This CDR3 comprises 16 residues. The CDR3 coding sequence is TGTGCCAGCAGTCCACCCGGGGGGTTCGGCCAAGAGACCCAGTTCTTC. Its translation: CASSPPGGFGQETQFF.

This clonotype appeared a few times. The CDR3: CAIGGASYNEQFF. CDR3 in DNA: TGTGCCATTGGGGGGGCTTCCTACAATGAGCAGTTCTTC. The chain uses TRBV10-3 and TRBJ2-1; TRBD2 might be the D (7 bases). V lost 9 bases and J lost 1, with 10 bases in between. From germline, CDR1 is ENHRY and CDR2 SYGVKD. The CDR3 runs 13 residues.

The J gene is TRBJ2-3, the V gene TRBV29-1; no clear D gene. Germline V gene sequence: CDR1 SQVTM, CDR2 ANQGSEA. CDR3 size: 14 residues. The ends were cut back, 7 bases at V and 6 bases at J, with 20 bases in the middle. The CDR3 DNA is TGCAGCGCCGACCCCGGCTCCTCCCGTGATACGCAGTATTTT. Translation: CSADPGSSRDTQYF.

The rearrangement uses TRBV5-1 and TRBJ2-3, with D possibly being TRBD1 or TRBD2 (5 bases each). With 0 bases removed from V and 3 bases from J, the gap between germline ends came to 14 bases. The CDR3 sequence is 16 residues long. CDR1 SGHRS and CDR2 YFSETQ come from the germline V gene. The CDR3 nucleotides read TGCGCCAGCAGCTTGGGATGGGGGAGAAGAACAGATACGCAGTATTTT. This gives the protein CASSLGWGRRTDTQYF.

The chain is built from TRBV20-1 and TRBJ1-6; D is unresolved. Trimming removed 1 base at V and 10 bases at J, with 11 bases between. This CDR3 contains 13 residues. Germline V gives CDR1 DFQATT, CDR2 SNEGSKA (reference sequence). CDR3 nucleotide sequence: TGCAGTGCTAGAGCGAACGAGGCGTCACCCCTCCACTTT. This sequence encodes CSARANEASPLHF.

The J gene is TRBJ2-6, the V gene TRBV28; D remains ambiguous. The CDR3 sequence is 20 residues long. V was shortened by 2 bases and J by 0 bases, with 20 bases between the two germline ends. Germline assignment: CDR1 MDHEN and CDR2 SYDVKM. The CDR3 DNA reads as TGTGCCAGCAGTTTACCCTACGACAACCCCGGGCGCTCTGGGGCCAACGTCCTGACTTTC. Amino acids: CASSLPYDNPGRSGANVLTF.

The chain couples TRBV20-1 to TRBJ2-4; D call uncertain. Germline CDR1 reads DFQATT; CDR2 reads SNEGSKA (reference sequence). The CDR3 is 12 amino acids. Trimming removed 3 bases from V and 6 bases from J, with 9 bases in between. The CDR3 spells CSARTSGNIQYF. The CDR3 nucleotides are TGCAGTGCTAGGACTTCGGGAAACATTCAGTACTTC.

V gene TRBV20-1 combines with J gene TRBJ2-5; D not resolved. The CDR3 loop spans 14 amino acids. CDR1 and CDR2 from the germline V gene are DFQATT and SNEGSKA (reference sequence). Trimming removed 5 bases at V and 3 bases at J, with 16 bases between. This chain's CDR3 is CSALDPAGKETQYF. CDR3 bases: TGCAGTGCTCTAGACCCTGCCGGTAAAGAGACCCAGTACTTC.

This clonotype was found once. The chain uses TRBV9 and TRBJ1-1, with no clear D. This CDR3 has 16 amino acids. Trimming removed 5 bases at V and 2 bases at J, with 19 bases between. In germline, CDR1 is SGDLS, CDR2 YYNGEE. Written as DNA, the CDR3 is TGTGCCAGCAGTCCCCCCCGCCGGGCGGGTAACACTGAAGCTTTCTTT. Protein: CASSPPRRAGNTEAFF.

V gene TRBV20-1 combines with J gene TRBJ2-3; possibly TRBD2 for D (6 bases). The CDR3 sequence is 15 residues long. CDR1 DFQATT and CDR2 SNEGSKA come from the germline V gene (reference sequence). V gave up 4 bases and J gave up 4 bases, with 18 bases separating them. CDR3: CSATTGREVADTQYF. CDR3 nucleotides: TGCAGTGCTACCACTGGCAGGGAGGTGGCAGATACGCAGTATTTT.

The rearrangement joins TRBV9 to TRBJ2-4; 7 nucleotides match TRBD2. CDR3 size: 15 residues. The germline V gene encodes CDR1 SGDLS and CDR2 YYNGEE. V lost 0 bases, J lost 13 bases, and 13 bases stayed unmatched. DNA of the CDR3: TGTGCCAGCAGCGTAGACGGGACTATGTCGTGGGAGCAGTACTTC. It encodes CASSVDGTMSWEQYF. Complete variable domain (other parts from reference TRBV9 and TRBJ2-4): DSGVTQTPKHLITATGQRVTLRCSPRSGDLSVYWYQQSLDQGLQFLIQYYNGEERAKGNILERFSAQQFPDLHSELNLSSLELGDSALYFCASSVDGTMSWEQYFGAGTRLSVL.

A few counts support this clonotype. V is TRBV6-1 and J is TRBJ2-7; 9 bases fit TRBD1. Trimming cost V 9 bases and J 6 bases; bases outside gene matches: 12. Germline V gene lookup returns CDR1 MNHNS and CDR2 SASEGT. CDR3 length: 14 amino acids. In nucleotides, the CDR3 is TGTGCCAGTGAATTTGGGACAGGGTCTACCGAGCAGTACTTC. This codes for CASEFGTGSTEQYF.

This clonotype was seen only once. V usage is TRBV27 and J usage is TRBJ2-1; D unclear. The length of the CDR3 is 15 residues. Germline lookup yields CDR1 MNHEY and CDR2 SMNVEV (reference sequence). The V end lost 7 bases, the J end lost 2 bases, and 15 bases lay between the germline ends. The CDR3 sequence is CASTPLGGAYNEQFF. The CDR3 nucleotides are TGTGCCAGCACCCCTTTAGGCGGAGCCTACAATGAGCAGTTCTTC.

J is TRBJ2-4 and V is TRBV28; possible D gene TRBD1, 9 bases. The J call may not be correct, given that the DNA end is closer to TRBJ2-7. CDR1 and CDR2 (germline): MDHEN, SYDVKM. This CDR3 has 18 amino acids. The CDR3 nucleotides are TGTGCCAGCAGTACAACAGGGGGCGTCTTAGCGGGGCTCTACGAGCAGTACTTC. Protein: CASSTTGGVLAGLYEQYF.

The chain joins TRBV27 to TRBJ2-5; no firm D call. CDR1 is MNHEY, CDR2 SMNVEV, per germline (reference sequence). Trimming stripped 5 bases from V and 5 bases from J, with 9 bases between. The CDR3 runs to 12 residues. CDR3 sequence (DNA): TGTGCCAGCAGTCCGATCAGGGAGACCCAGTACTTC. As protein: CASSPIRETQYF.

This rearrangement joins TRBV16 to TRBJ1-2; D unresolved. V lost 1 base and J 4 bases, leaving 7 bases between the germline ends. Germline CDR1 KGHSY, CDR2 FQNENV. The CDR3 has 13 amino acids. The CDR3 reads CASSQWVGYGYTF. CDR3 DNA: TGTGCCAGCAGCCAATGGGTCGGCTATGGCTACACCTTC.

The genes are TRBV10-3 and TRBJ2-5; D may match TRBD1 or TRBD2 (5 bases each). The CDR3 sequence is 15 residues long. Per the germline V gene, CDR1 is ENHRY and CDR2 is SYGVKD. V lost 6 bases and J 4 bases, leaving 18 bases between the germline ends. CDR3 coding DNA: TGTGCCATCAGCTCACCGGCGACGGGGCGAGAGACCCAGTACTTC. Protein product: CAISSPATGRETQYF.

The count of this clonotype is one. The V gene is TRBV3-1, the J gene TRBJ2-3, with 10 bases identical to TRBD2. Germline lookup yields CDR1 LGHDT and CDR2 YNNKEL (reference sequence). V lost 6 bases and J lost 2; bases outside the gene matches: 8. There are 16 residues in the CDR3. The CDR3 DNA reads TGTGCCAGCAGAAATCTAGCGGGGGAGAACACAGATACGCAGTATTTT. It is translated as CASRNLAGENTDTQYF.

In this sample, this clonotype turned up a few times. The genes are TRBV27 and TRBJ1-4; D is perhaps TRBD1 (5 bases). Germline V gives CDR1 MNHEY, CDR2 SMNVEV (reference sequence). The CDR3 is made up of 15 amino acids. V was cut by 6 bases and J by 2 bases, with 13 bases left in between. CDR3 DNA sequence: TGTGCCAGCAGCATAGGTGGGGGTACTAATGAAAAACTGTTTTTT. Protein sequence: CASSIGGGTNEKLFF.

The chain uses TRBV6-6 and TRBJ2-1; TRBD2 might be the D (6 bases). Germline V gene lookup returns CDR1 MNHNY and CDR2 SVGAGI (reference sequence). The CDR3 length is 15 residues. V shed 5 bases and J shed 6 bases, with 17 bases lying between them. CDR3 sequence: CASSARGTPGNEQFF. As DNA, the CDR3 is TGTGCCAGCAGTGCACGGGGGACCCCCGGCAATGAGCAGTTCTTC.

V gene TRBV12-3 or TRBV12-4 combines with J gene TRBJ2-5; the D gene is possibly TRBD1 (6 bases). The last part of the DNA fits TRBJ2-7 better; the J call may be wrong. CDR3 length equals 15 residues. The DNA for the CDR3 is TGTGCCAGCAGTTTAGGGACAGCGGTGATGTACGAGCAGTACTTC. It is translated as CASSLGTAVMYEQYF.

This clonotype was observed a single time. The genes are TRBV27 and TRBJ1-5; the D is unclear. CDR1 MNHEY and CDR2 SMNVEV come from the germline V gene (reference sequence). Between the trimmed V and J ends, which lost 4 bases and 0 bases, there was a span of 10 bases. This CDR3 has 15 amino acids. The CDR3 sequence: CASSSFATSNQPQHF. DNA of the CDR3: TGTGCCAGCAGTTCTTTCGCGACTAGCAATCAGCCCCAGCATTTT.

This sequence joins TRBV11-1 and TRBJ2-2; TRBD1 might be the D (7 bases). The V gene lost 6 bases and the J gene lost 7 bases, with 12 bases spanning the gap. This CDR3 is built from 13 residues. CDR1 and CDR2 (germline): SGHAT, FQDESV (reference sequence). Here the CDR3 DNA reads TGTGCCAGCAGGTACAGGGGAGGCGGGGAGCTGTTTTTT. It translates to CASRYRGGGELFF.

The gene calls are TRBV29-1 and TRBJ2-3; 10 bases are a match to TRBD2. The CDR3 length is 14 residues. The ends lost 6 bases at V and 8 bases at J; junction bases unmatched: 11. Per germline, CDR1 SQVTM and CDR2 ANQGSEA. The CDR3 coding sequence is TGCAGCGTCTTAGCGGGGGGTACGGAAGGTACGCAGTATTTT. It yields the protein CSVLAGGTEGTQYF.

Only a few counts were recorded for this clonotype. CDR3: CSARDLSGGGTYNEQYF. CDR3 coding DNA: TGCAGTGCTAGAGACCTTTCAGGAGGAGGAACCTACAATGAGCAGTACTTC. J is TRBJ2-7 and V is TRBV20-1; a weak D match, TRBD2 (5 bases). The CDR3 loop spans 17 amino acids. V was pared by 0 bases and J by 7 bases, with 25 bases between. Germline lookup yields CDR1 DFQATT and CDR2 SNEGSKA (reference sequence).

The chain links TRBV6-5 to TRBJ1-1; weak D call: TRBD1 (5 bases). The CDR3 consists of 18 residues. Germline values: CDR1 MNHEY, CDR2 SVGAGI. Trimming took off 5 bases at V and 2 bases at J, with 24 bases between the two ends. The DNA for the CDR3 is TGTGCCAGCAGTCACGAAGGGGTCCTCCCGAGGGTTAACACTGAAGCTTTCTTT. It encodes CASSHEGVLPRVNTEAFF.